A selection of T cell receptor beta chains follows, all from one sample in a study of blood T cell repertoires in COVID-19. The method was immunoSEQ multiplex PCR; TCRdb's version includes in-frame clones alone and lacks a portion of them. This table has fewer than 400,000 clones, around 90% appearing once. The sequencing input was PBMCs or T cells enriched from blood (not recorded which). These receptors all stem from a man aged 55-75 years who had recovered from COVID-19. CDR3s include the opening cysteine and the closing phenylalanine or tryptophan.

J gene: TRBJ1-3
V gene: TRBV7-9
CDR3 protein: CASSLEVSPGNTIYF

J gene: TRBJ2-1
V gene: TRBV5-1
CDR3 protein: CASSLLWGGSSYNEQFF

J gene: TRBJ2-2
V gene: TRBV29-1
CDR3 protein: CSVRVTGKNTGELFF

J gene: TRBJ1-2
V gene: TRBV30
CDR3 protein: CAWDRQGARRDGYTF

J gene: TRBJ1-1
V gene: TRBV18
CDR3 protein: CASSPAPGGGTEAFF

J gene: TRBJ1-5
V gene: TRBV7-9
CDR3 protein: CASTQGTDSFNQPQHF

J gene: TRBJ1-3
V gene: TRBV7-2
CDR3 protein: CASSRDSRRNTIYF

J gene: TRBJ1-2
V gene: TRBV3-1/TRBV3-2
CDR3 protein: CASSQEGSGYTF

J gene: TRBJ2-1
V gene: TRBV9
CDR3 protein: CASSSRGGGRPGEQFF

J gene: TRBJ1-1
V gene: TRBV29-1
CDR3 protein: CSATGGTEAFF

J gene: TRBJ2-7
V gene: TRBV5-1
CDR3 protein: CASSFTSGRAGEQYF

J gene: TRBJ2-7
V gene: TRBV9
CDR3 protein: CASSAEYSGEQYF

J gene: TRBJ2-1
V gene: TRBV7-3
CDR3 protein: CASSLSERGNNEQFF

J gene: TRBJ1-2
V gene: TRBV6-5
CDR3 protein: CASSRTGEGYGYTF

J gene: TRBJ2-3
V gene: TRBV27
CDR3 protein: CASSLDRPSTDTQYF

J gene: TRBJ2-3
V gene: TRBV6-2/TRBV6-3
CDR3 protein: CASSYSLAGHTDTQYF

J gene: TRBJ2-5
V gene: TRBV9
CDR3 protein: CASSRLAGQETQYF

J gene: TRBJ1-5
V gene: TRBV3-1/TRBV3-2
CDR3 protein: CATSTGNNQPQHF

J gene: TRBJ2-7
V gene: TRBV11-2
CDR3 protein: CASSLGQNYEQYF

J gene: TRBJ2-6
V gene: TRBV7-2
CDR3 protein: CASSLYGASGANVLTF

J gene: TRBJ1-6
V gene: TRBV27
CDR3 protein: CASSLQGFNSPLHF

J gene: TRBJ2-3
V gene: TRBV19
CDR3 protein: CASRGLAGFTDTQYF

J gene: TRBJ2-7
V gene: TRBV7-8
CDR3 protein: CASQQGSYEQYF

J gene: TRBJ1-2
V gene: TRBV6-5
CDR3 protein: CASRKGDLDGYTF

J gene: TRBJ1-4
V gene: TRBV24-1
CDR3 protein: CATSDPRGRHEKLFF

J gene: TRBJ1-1
V gene: TRBV4-1
CDR3 protein: CASSLRGGLNTEAFF

J gene: TRBJ2-2
V gene: TRBV11-2
CDR3 protein: CASSSLRSGRTGELFF

J gene: TRBJ2-2
V gene: TRBV19
CDR3 protein: CASTPPGEDTGELFF